These T cell receptor beta chains were read from a single sample in a study of cytomegalovirus exposure and HLA in healthy donors. Assay: immunoSEQ multiplex PCR; the TCRdb copy retains only in-frame clones and omits some. The table shows fewer than 250,000 clones, with roughly 82% occurring only once. The sequenced sample consisted of PBMCs. All receptors come from a middle-aged man in good health and CMV-seropositive. Both conserved end residues are part of each CDR3. A D gene is named only where the DNA matches it firmly. A clone size is listed for some rows: how often the clone was seen (once, few, many), or a class if it is expanded.

j_call v_call d_call clone_size cdr3_aa cdr3_nt
TRBJ1-1 TRBV2 NA NA CASSRGRENTEAFF TGTGCCAGCAGCAGAGGGAGGGAGAACACTGAAGCTTTCTTT
TRBJ2-7 TRBV27 TRBD2 NA CASSLGGSQHEQYF TGTGCCAGCAGTTTAGGCGGGAGTCAACACGAGCAGTACTTC
TRBJ1-4 TRBV9 NA NA CASSAVPGRGEKLFF TGTGCCAGCAGCGCCGTTCCGGGGAGGGGTGAAAAACTGTTTTTT
TRBJ1-1 TRBV5-1 NA NA CASRVLGQRGNTEAFF TGCGCCAGCAGGGTGCTAGGACAGCGGGGGAACACTGAAGCTTTCTTT
TRBJ2-2 TRBV5-4 NA NA CASSRNTGELFF TGTGCCAGCAGCCGTAACACCGGGGAGCTGTTTTTT
TRBJ2-3 TRBV27 NA NA CASSARTAPTDTQYF TGTGCCAGCAGTGCCCGGACAGCTCCCACAGATACGCAGTATTTT
TRBJ1-1 TRBV7-9 NA NA CASSLILEAFF TGTGCCAGCAGCCTAATTCTTGAAGCTTTCTTT
TRBJ2-1 TRBV30 TRBD2 NA CAWSIGLAYNEQFF TGTGCCTGGAGTATCGGACTAGCCTACAATGAGCAGTTCTTC
TRBJ2-1 TRBV4-1 TRBD2 NA CASSRGGLNEQFF TGCGCCAGCAGCCGGGGGGGACTCAATGAGCAGTTCTTC
TRBJ2-1 TRBV5-1 TRBD1 NA CASSLSGTGSLGEQFF TGCGCCAGCAGCTTGTCGGGGACAGGGTCGCTAGGTGAGCAGTTCTTC
TRBJ1-1 TRBV19 NA once CASSPLVTLNTEAFF TGTGCCAGTAGTCCCCTCGTTACTCTGAACACTGAAGCTTTCTTT
TRBJ2-5 TRBV28 NA NA CASRFYQRRETQYF TGTGCCAGCAGGTTTTACCAGCGGCGAGAGACCCAGTACTTC
TRBJ2-1 TRBV15 TRBD2 NA CATSRGAGGPNEQFF TGTGCCACCAGCAGAGGGGCGGGAGGGCCGAATGAGCAGTTCTTC
TRBJ1-1 TRBV6-5 NA NA CASTPIFNLRTEAFF TGTGCCAGCACCCCTATCTTTAATTTGCGGACTGAAGCTTTCTTT
TRBJ2-7 TRBV6-5 TRBD1 NA CASSPGTGRYEQYF TGTGCCAGCAGTCCCGGGACAGGGCGGTACGAGCAGTACTTC
TRBJ1-1 TRBV28 TRBD1 NA CASSSRDSPPEAFF TGTGCCAGCAGTTCGCGGGACAGCCCTCCTGAAGCTTTCTTT
TRBJ2-1 TRBV30 TRBD1 NA CAWSAGQGANEQFF TGTGCCTGGAGTGCCGGACAGGGGGCGAATGAGCAGTTCTTC
TRBJ2-2 TRBV7-9 TRBD2 few CASSLVLAGGAGELFF TGTGCCAGCAGCTTAGTGTTAGCGGGAGGCGCCGGGGAGCTGTTTTTT
TRBJ2-7 TRBV28 TRBD2 NA CASSPRLAGDYEQYF TGTGCCAGCAGTCCGAGACTAGCGGGAGACTACGAGCAGTACTTC
TRBJ1-4 TRBV9 TRBD1 NA CASSVGDSYEKLFF TGTGCCAGCAGCGTAGGGGACAGTTATGAAAAACTGTTTTTT
TRBJ2-2 TRBV5-1 TRBD1 NA CASRKGTGGTGELFF TGCGCCAGCAGAAAAGGGACAGGGGGCACCGGGGAGCTGTTTTTT
TRBJ1-4 TRBV7-9 NA NA CASGGLPLVDEKLFF TGTGCCAGCGGGGGACTGCCCTTAGTTGATGAAAAACTGTTTTTT
TRBJ2-1 TRBV9 TRBD2 few CASSQRFGTSGRYNEQFF TGTGCCAGCAGCCAACGGTTCGGGACTAGCGGGAGGTACAATGAGCAGTTCTTC
TRBJ1-2 TRBV11-3 TRBD1 NA CASSSRDRAYGYTF TGTGCCAGCAGCTCGCGGGACAGAGCCTATGGCTACACCTTC
TRBJ2-5 TRBV11-2 TRBD2 NA CASSPTSGSGETQYF TGTGCCAGCAGCCCGACTAGCGGGAGCGGGGAGACCCAGTACTTC
TRBJ2-1 TRBV5-6 TRBD2 NA CASSGGTSRYNEQFF TGTGCCAGCAGCGGCGGGACTAGCAGATACAATGAGCAGTTCTTC
TRBJ2-5 TRBV10-3 NA NA CAISESKARGQETQYF TGTGCCATCAGTGAGTCGAAAGCGAGAGGACAAGAGACCCAGTACTTC